These T cell receptor beta chains were read from a single sample in a study of cytomegalovirus exposure and HLA in healthy donors. Method: immunoSEQ multiplex PCR; TCRdb's copy keeps in-frame clones and lacks some. The sample holds more than 150,000 clones, around 78% seen once. The specimen was PBMCs. These receptors all come from a woman aged 50 to 60 in good health and CMV-seropositive. The CDR3 runs from the conserved cysteine through the conserved F or W. Each record gives: J gene, clone size, V gene, CDR3 protein. Part of the rows lack a size; the others show once, few, many or a class for expanded clones.

>TRBJ2-5|-|TRBV30
CAAPFLGETQYF
>TRBJ1-3|-|TRBV30
CAWSVGRRSGNTIYF
>TRBJ2-5|-|TRBV7-8
CASSSLSGTQYF
>TRBJ2-5|-|TRBV7-2
CASSLDGLAGQETQYF
>TRBJ1-6|-|TRBV5-3
CARSLWVGQGTRSYNSPLHF
>TRBJ2-7|once|TRBV7-2
CASSLGGGAYTMEQYF
>TRBJ2-2|-|TRBV5-8
CASSLGGQTTGELFF
>TRBJ1-2|few|TRBV2
CASSEAEVSYGYTF
>TRBJ1-2|-|TRBV7-9
CASSADRAGYTF
>TRBJ2-6|-|TRBV5-1
CASRAISTGANGLTF
>TRBJ1-2|-|TRBV5-4
CASSLGLTEGYGYTF
>TRBJ2-7|-|TRBV5-1
CASSLGGGQAYEQYF
>TRBJ1-1|-|TRBV7-2
CASSLPGVWDTEAFF
>TRBJ2-7|once|TRBV9
CASSVGAGQGAYEQYF
>TRBJ2-7|-|TRBV6-5
CASSYRRGAGEQYF
>TRBJ1-4|-|TRBV7-2
CASSPWGRGDEKLFF
>TRBJ2-7|-|TRBV19
CASSIEGGGRYEQYF
>TRBJ2-5|-|TRBV7-7
CASSHGLAGETETQYF
>TRBJ2-7|-|TRBV7-9
CASSLTREGEQYF
>TRBJ1-2|many|TRBV4-3
CASSRDAGTASYGYTF
>TRBJ2-3|-|TRBV9
CASSRGDTQYF
>TRBJ1-4|few|TRBV4-3
CASSQARTGSNEKLFF
>TRBJ2-6|-|TRBV18
CASSSTVSGANVLTF
>TRBJ2-1|-|TRBV4-3
CASSLMSGRPDNEQFF
>-|-|TRBV11-3
CASSTGAYEQYF
>TRBJ2-7|once|TRBV11-3
CASSRTETYEQYF
>TRBJ1-4|-|TRBV27
CASSPRGATNEKLFF
>TRBJ2-3|-|TRBV7-2
CASRMAGGRGNTQYF
>TRBJ2-3|-|TRBV13
CASSSLAFLGTDTQYF
>TRBJ2-5|-|TRBV7-2
CASSSPTSGRGGQETQYF
>TRBJ2-7|-|TRBV11-2
CASSLIRVADYEQYF
>TRBJ1-2|once|TRBV6-6
CASSLRQQNYGYTF
>TRBJ1-2|-|TRBV19
CASSGLQRAWDGYTF
>TRBJ2-1|-|TRBV6-1
CASRTSGATGEQFF
>TRBJ1-3|-|TRBV19
CASRPRGPGSGNTIYF
>TRBJ1-2|-|TRBV13
CASSLRDRTNYGYTF
>TRBJ2-3|-|TRBV7-3
CASSAQAISGGSTDTQYF
>TRBJ2-5|-|TRBV7-2
CASSLVAGGNSLGETQYF
>TRBJ2-7|-|TRBV10-3
CAISRTGIGSYEQYF
>TRBJ2-5|few|TRBV29-1
CSARSAGEETQYF
>TRBJ2-7|-|TRBV6-5
CASSTSQGQSYEQYF
>TRBJ2-1|-|TRBV2
CASGVLAGAYEQFF
>TRBJ2-5|-|TRBV2
CASSEGVAYETQYF
>TRBJ1-6|-|TRBV5-6
CASRLMGQGYNSPLHF
>TRBJ1-6|-|TRBV5-4
CASSQGQYNSPLHF
>TRBJ2-5|-|TRBV5-8
CASRRDTNGKETQYF
>TRBJ1-1|-|TRBV28
CASSTMGGGGEAFF
>TRBJ1-2|-|TRBV19
CASSIDPQYGYTF
>TRBJ2-7|-|TRBV27
CASSPKTGTAYEQYF
>TRBJ2-7|-|TRBV15
CATSRWGTNLPGEQYF
>TRBJ2-3|once|TRBV1
CTSSLRTSATDTQYF